Listed below are T cell receptor beta chains from one sample, sequenced in a study of blood T cell repertoires in COVID-19. TCRdb keeps only in-frame clones here, not all; method: immunoSEQ multiplex PCR. Of around 310,000 clones in the sample, 90% were seen once. The material sequenced was peripheral blood. Source of these receptors: a woman between 35 and 50 years old with COVID-19, enrolled during active disease. Each CDR3 is given with its conserved first and last residue. Each record gives: clone size, J gene, D gene, V gene, CDR3 DNA, CDR3 protein. A D gene is named only where the DNA matches it firmly. Clone size is not always given. Where it is, it says once, few, many or a class for expanded clones.

NA	TRBJ1-5	NA	TRBV28	TGTGCCAGCAGTTTCGGGGGTTCGGGCAATCAGCCCCAGCATTTT	CASSFGGSGNQPQHF
NA	TRBJ2-1	NA	TRBV15	TGTGCCACCAGCGGCGGTCTAATGAATGAGCAGTTCTTC	CATSGGLMNEQFF
NA	TRBJ2-3	NA	TRBV11-2	TGTGCCAGCAGCGTAGGGGGGGGATTTAGCACAGATACGCAGTATTTT	CASSVGGGFSTDTQYF
NA	TRBJ2-3	TRBD2	TRBV30	TGTGCCTGGAGTTTAAGCGGGAGGGCAGATACGCAGTATTTT	CAWSLSGRADTQYF
NA	TRBJ2-5	TRBD2	TRBV7-2	TGTGCCAGCAGCTTTATGACTAGCGGGGGGGCAGGGAAGACCCAGTACTTC	CASSFMTSGGAGKTQYF
few	TRBJ1-6	TRBD1	TRBV5-1	TGCGCCAGCAGCTTGGAGGGCAGGGGGTATTCACCCCTCCACTTT	CASSLEGRGYSPLHF
NA	TRBJ2-2	TRBD2	TRBV7-2	TGTGCCAGCAGCTTAGCCCGAGCGGGAACCGGGGAGCTGTTTTTT	CASSLARAGTGELFF
NA	TRBJ2-7	TRBD1	TRBV27	TGTGCCAGCAGTTTGGACAGGATCTACGAGCAGTACTTC	CASSLDRIYEQYF
NA	TRBJ1-2	TRBD1	TRBV7-2	TGTGCCAGCAGCCTTATGACAGGGAATTCGGGATATGGCTACACCTTC	CASSLMTGNSGYGYTF
NA	TRBJ1-6	NA	TRBV28	TGTGCCAGCGTAATCGGGGGCTCCTATAATTCACCCCTCCACTTT	CASVIGGSYNSPLHF
NA	TRBJ2-7	NA	TRBV5-5	TGTGCCAGCAGCTTAGGACAGCGGTGGAACGAGCAGTACTTC	CASSLGQRWNEQYF
NA	TRBJ2-7	NA	TRBV7-8	TGTGCCAGCAGCTTAGGGCGGACAGTCTACGAGCAGTACTTC	CASSLGRTVYEQYF
once	TRBJ1-1	NA	TRBV6-2/TRBV6-3	TGTGCCAGCAGTCCCTTTATGAACACTGAAGCTTTCTTT	CASSPFMNTEAFF
NA	TRBJ2-7	TRBD1	TRBV28	TGTGCCTGCTGGGGGACAGGGGAGAATGTGCAGTACTTC	CACWGTGENVQYF